A single sample gave rise to the 25 T cell receptor beta chains below, sequenced in a study of CD8 T cells in Susac syndrome. Reverse transcription of roughly 0.5 to 1 ug RNA was performed with random hexamers. Each CDR3 protein gets one entry after TCRdb re-called the immunoSEQ multiplex PCR reads with MiXCR. The top ten clones hold about 0.16% of a sample with 160,000 or so distinct CDR3 sequences, approximately 95% of them seen once. The sequenced sample consisted of CD8+ T cells from PBMCs. The origin of the receptors is a human donor with multiple sclerosis.

The chain links TRBV12-5 to TRBJ2-1, with no clear D. This CDR3 contains 15 residues. The germline V gene encodes CDR1 LGHNT and CDR2 FRNRAP. The germline V and J ends were trimmed by 3 bases and 6 bases, with 15 bases remaining between them. In DNA, the CDR3 is TGTGCTAGTGGTTTTGGTCCCGAAGACCTCAATGAGCAGTTCTTC. Amino acids: CASGFGPEDLNEQFF.

In this sample, this clonotype turned up once. V and J are TRBV30 and TRBJ1-5; no firm D call. The CDR3 contains 15 residues. The germline V gene encodes CDR1 GTSNPN and CDR2 SVGIG (reference sequence). V shed 3 bases and J shed 6 bases, with 18 bases lying between them. CDR3 in DNA: TGTGCCTGGAGAGAAGGCTTCCAAGGCGGTCAGCCCCAGCATTTT. It yields the protein CAWREGFQGGQPQHF.

V gene TRBV19 combines with J gene TRBJ1-6; 7 nucleotides line up with TRBD1. Germline values: CDR1 LNHDA, CDR2 SQIVND (reference sequence). The CDR3 extends over 14 amino acids. V was clipped by 6 bases and J by 8 bases; unmatched bases: 7. The CDR3 reads CASRRGQNYSPLHF. CDR3 DNA sequence: TGTGCCAGTAGGAGGGGACAGAACTATTCACCCCTCCACTTT.

The CDR3 region is CASGQTRNAVETQYF. DNA of the CDR3: TGTGCCAGCGGTCAGACTAGAAATGCGGTGGAGACCCAGTACTTC. V and J are TRBV7-9 and TRBJ2-5, with D perhaps matching TRBD2 (6 bases). Looked up from germline, CDR1 is SEHNR and CDR2 is FQNEAQ (reference sequence). This CDR3 has 15 amino acids. V was pared by 8 bases and J by 5 bases, with 21 bases between.

This clonotype has a handful of counts. J is TRBJ1-1 and V is TRBV13; D perhaps matches TRBD1 (5 bases). This CDR3 is 13 amino acids long. Germline V lookup: CDR1 PRHDT, CDR2 FYEKMQ (reference sequence). V lost 3 bases and J lost 4, with 9 bases in between. The CDR3 loop is CASSLGRGTEAFF. Here the CDR3 DNA reads TGTGCCAGCAGCTTGGGACGGGGCACTGAAGCTTTCTTT.

The chain carries TRBV27 and TRBJ2-3; 9 nucleotides line up with TRBD1. V shed 3 bases, J shed 4 bases, and the junction held 5 bases outside the gene matches. Germline lookup yields CDR1 MNHEY and CDR2 SMNVEV (reference sequence). This CDR3 has 15 residues. The CDR3 here is CASSFDRGDADTQYF. Written as DNA, the CDR3 is TGTGCCAGCAGTTTCGACAGGGGGGACGCAGATACGCAGTATTTT.

This rearrangement joins TRBV20-1 to TRBJ2-5; tentative D call: TRBD1 (6 bases). Trimming shortened V by 5 bases and J by 8 bases, and 12 bases separated the two germline ends. The CDR3 runs to 11 residues. The germline V gene has CDR1 DFQATT and CDR2 SNEGSKA (reference sequence). CDR3 DNA sequence: TGCAGTGCTGGGCCACAGGGAACCCAGTACTTC. It yields the protein CSAGPQGTQYF.

The V call is TRBV3-1, the J call TRBJ2-1; 8 positions agree with TRBD2. The germline V gene has CDR1 LGHDT and CDR2 YNNKEL (reference sequence). After removal of 0 bases from V and 2 bases from J, the junction contained 3 bases not matched to a gene. The CDR3 has 16 residues. CDR3 amino acids: CASSQEPGLAYNEQFF. The CDR3 bases are TGTGCCAGCAGCCAAGAACCGGGACTAGCCTACAATGAGCAGTTCTTC.

The sample holds one count of this clonotype. This chain links TRBV6-5 with TRBJ2-7; 10 bases are shared with TRBD1. The CDR3 has 14 amino acids. V was pared by 6 bases and J by 5 bases, with 7 bases of the junction left unmatched. The germline gives CDR1 MNHEY, CDR2 SVGAGI. DNA of the CDR3: TGTGCCAGCAGCCAGGGACAGGGGTTCGACGAGCAGTACTTC. This translates into CASSQGQGFDEQYF.

The J gene is TRBJ1-5, the V gene TRBV12-5; a possible D gene is TRBD1 (6 bases). This CDR3 contains 13 residues. Germline V gene sequence: CDR1 LGHNT, CDR2 FRNRAP. Deletions cut 5 bases from V and 6 bases from J, with 11 bases between. The CDR3 spells CASGKGGGQPQHF. The CDR3 region has the DNA TGTGCTAGTGGTAAGGGGGGTGGTCAGCCCCAGCATTTT.

The gene calls are TRBV7-2 and TRBJ2-7, with TRBD2 identical over 12 bases. The CDR3 length is 13 residues. From germline, CDR1 is SGHTA and CDR2 FQGNSA. J was trimmed by 6 bases and V by 5 bases; bases with no gene match: 2. This CDR3 is CASSPGLAGEQYF. The CDR3 bases are TGTGCCAGCAGCCCGGGACTAGCGGGCGAGCAGTACTTC.

The rearrangement uses TRBV2 and TRBJ1-1; D uncertain. The ends were cut back, 5 bases at V and 11 bases at J, with 9 bases in the middle. Germline CDR1 reads SNHLY; CDR2 reads FYNNEI. The length of the CDR3 is 10 residues. The CDR3 nucleotides read TGTGCCAGCAGTCCCCGCGAGGCTTTCTTT. It codes for CASSPREAFF.

This clonotype appeared a single time. This rearrangement joins TRBV29-1 to TRBJ1-2; D unresolved. V was pared by 4 bases and J by 1 base, with 13 bases between. CDR3 length equals 14 residues. The germline CDR1 and CDR2 sequences are SQVTM and ANQGSEA. The CDR3 here is CSVVESGDNYGYTF. The CDR3 bases are TGCAGCGTTGTGGAATCCGGTGATAACTATGGCTACACCTTC.

The J gene is TRBJ2-3, the V gene TRBV29-1; D uncertain. This CDR3 has 12 residues. The germline gives CDR1 SQVTM, CDR2 ANQGSEA. Trimming shortened V by 3 bases and J by 1 base, and 5 bases separated the two germline ends. The CDR3 DNA sequence: TGCAGCGTTGACGGACGCACAGATACGCAGTATTTT. This encodes CSVDGRTDTQYF.

V is TRBV6-1 and J is TRBJ2-1; D uncertain. From germline, CDR1 is MNHNS and CDR2 SASEGT. V was clipped by 6 bases and J by 3 bases, with 12 bases between them. The CDR3 totals 14 residues. The CDR3 here is CASSITLNYNEQFF. The CDR3 bases are TGTGCCAGCAGCATTACCCTGAACTACAATGAGCAGTTCTTC.

This clonotype was counted once. This rearrangement joins TRBV27 to TRBJ2-1; 12 nucleotides agree with TRBD2. CDR1 is MNHEY, CDR2 SMNVEV, per germline (reference sequence). V gave up 8 bases and J gave up 6 bases; unmatched junction bases: 5. This CDR3 has 14 amino acids. CDR3 sequence reads: CASGLAGGGNEQFF. CDR3 in DNA: TGTGCCAGCGGGCTAGCGGGAGGGGGCAATGAGCAGTTCTTC.

This clonotype appeared once. Here the CDR3 reads CSVQGPISYEQYF. In DNA, the CDR3 is TGCAGCGTACAGGGACCTATATCCTACGAGCAGTACTTC. V gene TRBV29-1 combines with J gene TRBJ2-7; a weak D match, TRBD1 (6 bases). Trimming cost V 6 bases and J 1 base, with 13 bases left between them. The CDR3 runs to 13 residues. CDR1 is SQVTM, CDR2 ANQGSEA, per germline.

The chain links TRBV7-8 to TRBJ2-7; possibly TRBD1 or TRBD2 for D (5 bases each). In germline, CDR1 is SGHVS, CDR2 FQNEAQ. The V end was cut by 8 bases, the J end by 2 bases, with 13 bases between. This CDR3 region has 13 residues. Here the CDR3 reads CASLGDLPYEQYF. The CDR3 nucleotides are TGTGCCAGCCTTGGGGACCTCCCCTACGAGCAGTACTTC. Drawing the rest from reference TRBV7-8 and TRBJ2-7, the complete variable domain is GAGVSQSPRYKVAKRGQDVALRCDPISGHVSLFWYQQALGQGPEFLTYFQNEAQLDKSGLPSDRFFAERPEGSVSTLKIQRTQQEDSAVYLCASLGDLPYEQYFGPGTRLTVT.

The chain joins TRBV29-1 to TRBJ2-7; D is undetermined. This CDR3 is 13 amino acids long. The V end was cut by 0 bases, the J end by 2 bases, with 8 bases between. Germline V lookup: CDR1 SQVTM, CDR2 ANQGSEA. The CDR3 reads CSVEEDTPYEQYF. CDR3 DNA sequence: TGCAGCGTTGAAGAAGACACCCCCTACGAGCAGTACTTC.

The genes are TRBV12-3 or TRBV12-4 and TRBJ2-6; D unclear. The ends were cut back, 6 bases at V and 0 bases at J, with 6 bases in the middle. This CDR3 spans 14 amino acids. Here the CDR3 reads CASSQNSGANVLTF. The CDR3 region has the DNA TGTGCCAGCAGCCAAAACTCTGGGGCCAACGTCCTGACTTTC.

This chain links TRBV7-9 with TRBJ2-5; 7 bases are a match to TRBD2. After removal of 1 base from V and 9 bases from J, the junction contained 5 bases not matched to a gene. Germline CDR1 SEHNR, CDR2 FQNEAQ (reference sequence). The CDR3 has 13 amino acids. CDR3 protein: CASSLGAGRAQYF. The CDR3 DNA is TGTGCCAGCAGCTTAGGAGCGGGACGGGCCCAGTACTTC.

The chain employs TRBV7-9 and TRBJ2-7, with 7 bases that match TRBD1. Per the germline V gene, CDR1 is SEHNR and CDR2 is FQNEAQ (reference sequence). This CDR3 has 14 residues. The ends lost 4 bases at V and 4 bases at J; junction bases unmatched: 7. This CDR3 is CASSSSTGLYEQYF. The CDR3 nucleotides read TGTGCCAGCAGCTCCTCGACAGGGCTGTACGAGCAGTACTTC.

The genes are TRBV4-1 and TRBJ2-7; 9 bases are shared with TRBD1. The CDR3 is made up of 15 amino acids. Trimming removed 6 bases from V and 4 bases from J; junction bases left unmatched: 10. Germline assignment: CDR1 MGHRA and CDR2 YSYEKL. The CDR3 bases are TGCGCCAGCAGTCCAGGACAGGGGAATTATTACGAGCAGTACTTC. Translation gives CASSPGQGNYYEQYF.

The genes are TRBV4-1 and TRBJ1-2; D is ambiguous. V was cut by 0 bases and J by 5 bases, with 16 bases left in between. Germline CDR1 MGHRA, CDR2 YSYEKL. This CDR3 region has 16 residues. The CDR3 coding sequence is TGCGCCAGCAGCCAAGAGGTCCCAGCCCTGAGTTATGGCTACACCTTC. Protein product: CASSQEVPALSYGYTF.

The chain links TRBV5-1 to TRBJ2-7, with D perhaps matching TRBD2 (6 bases). CDR3 length equals 13 residues. Trimming left V 7 bases short and J 0 bases short, with 11 bases between. CDR1 is SGHRS, CDR2 YFSETQ, per germline. The CDR3 nucleotides read TGCGCCAGCGGGGACGGGGGCTCCTACGAGCAGTACTTC. Encoded protein: CASGDGGSYEQYF.